These 21 T cell receptor beta chains were all obtained from the same sample, sequenced in a study of a mutant IDH1 vaccine in newly diagnosed glioma. Indicated time point: week 23, last vaccination. Vaccination comprised doses that each held 300 ug of mutant IDH1 20-mer peptide, plus topical imiquimod. Data came from immunoSEQ multiplex PCR; TCRdb stores just in-frame clones and leaves some out. The sample holds roughly 43,000 clones, roughly 80% seen once. Their recognized antigens are unknown. The sample was PBMCs, taken from a glioma patient whose treatment included an IDH1 peptide vaccine. These receptors came from a young woman with glioma. Some clones in this sample may be carry-over from other donors' samples.

The rearrangement links TRBV2 to TRBJ1-1, with D maybe TRBD1 (5 bases). The length of the CDR3 is 15 residues. The germline CDR1 and CDR2 sequences are SNHLY and FYNNEI. Trimming stripped 3 bases from V and 2 bases from J, with 13 bases between. Here the CDR3 DNA reads TGTGCCAGCAGTGAGGGGGTGGGACCTAACACTGAAGCTTTCTTT. As protein: CASSEGVGPNTEAFF.

The chain carries TRBV7-8 and TRBJ2-6; D tentatively reads TRBD1 or TRBD2 (5 bases each). CDR1 and CDR2 (germline): SGHVS, FQNEAQ. The CDR3 is 15 residues long. V dropped 4 bases and J dropped 0 bases, with 7 bases sitting between them. The chain's CDR3 is CASSWGSSGANVLTF. The DNA for the CDR3 is TGTGCCAGCAGCTGGGGGAGCTCTGGGGCCAACGTCCTGACTTTC. Full variable domain (missing parts from reference TRBV7-8 and TRBJ2-6): GAGVSQSPRYKVAKRGQDVALRCDPISGHVSLFWYQQALGQGPEFLTYFQNEAQLDKSGLPSDRFFAERPEGSVSTLKIQRTQQEDSAVYLCASSWGSSGANVLTFGAGSRLTVL.

The chain joins TRBV7-9 to TRBJ2-1, with D unclear. This CDR3 is 12 amino acids long. From germline, CDR1 is SEHNR and CDR2 FQNEAQ (reference sequence). The ends were cut back, 0 bases at V and 3 bases at J, with 0 bases in the middle. This chain's CDR3 is CASSLAYNEQFF. The CDR3 nucleotides are TGTGCCAGCAGCTTAGCCTACAATGAGCAGTTCTTC.

The J gene is TRBJ2-7, the V gene TRBV27, with D hard to call. V shed 3 bases and J shed 2 bases, with 11 bases lying between them. The CDR3 contains 14 residues. The V gene's germline CDR1 is MNHEY and CDR2 SMNVEV (reference sequence). CDR3 in DNA: TGTGCCAGCAGTTTGGTAGGGCCGACCTACGAGCAGTACTTC. Translating gives CASSLVGPTYEQYF.

The V and J genes are TRBV13 and TRBJ2-7; unclear D gene. In germline, CDR1 is PRHDT, CDR2 FYEKMQ (reference sequence). V dropped 5 bases and J dropped 0 bases, with 14 bases sitting between them. There are 15 residues in the CDR3. The CDR3 region is CASSPTGPSSYEQYF. Written as DNA, the CDR3 is TGTGCCAGCAGCCCCACGGGTCCGAGCTCCTACGAGCAGTACTTC.

This chain connects TRBV2 to TRBJ1-2; perhaps TRBD1 as D (6 bases). With 6 bases removed from V and 2 bases from J, the gap between germline ends came to 16 bases. Looked up from germline, CDR1 is SNHLY and CDR2 is FYNNEI. This CDR3 region has 15 residues. CDR3 DNA: TGTGCCAGCAGCGGGGGGCCAGGACTAAACTATGGCTACACCTTC. Its translation is CASSGGPGLNYGYTF.

The chain uses TRBV7-8 and TRBJ2-5; a weak D match, TRBD2 (6 bases). This CDR3 region has 16 residues. Germline V lookup: CDR1 SGHVS, CDR2 FQNEAQ. Trimming removed 1 base from V and 5 bases from J, with 17 bases in between. CDR3 in amino acids: CASSLGRRVGVETQYF. CDR3 coding DNA: TGTGCCAGCAGCTTAGGGAGGAGGGTCGGGGTTGAGACCCAGTACTTC.

The chain carries TRBV5-6 and TRBJ2-5; D possibly corresponds to TRBD1 (5 bases). This CDR3 comprises 15 residues. V shed 1 base and J shed 5 bases, with 15 bases lying between them. The germline V gene has CDR1 SGHDT and CDR2 YYEEEE. The CDR3 loop reads CASSLRAVGRETQYF. The CDR3, as DNA: TGTGCCAGCAGCTTGAGGGCCGTGGGGCGGGAGACCCAGTACTTC.

This chain links TRBV15 with TRBJ2-1, with TRBD2 matching 9 bases. The CDR3 contains 19 residues. CDR1 and CDR2 from the germline V gene are LNHNV and YYDKDF (reference sequence). The junction had 12 bases not matched to a gene; V was cut back by 1 base and J by 2 bases. The DNA of the CDR3 is TGTGCCACCAGCAGAGGCCGATGGACTACTAGCGGGCCCTACAATGAGCAGTTCTTC. It yields the protein CATSRGRWTTSGPYNEQFF.

Written as DNA, the CDR3 is TGCAGTGCTACGACGGCAGATACGCAGTATTTT. Translated: CSATTADTQYF. The chain carries TRBV20-1 and TRBJ2-3; D uncertain. V lost 4 bases and J 4 bases, leaving 6 bases between the germline ends. CDR1 is DFQATT and CDR2 is SNEGSKA in the germline V gene (reference sequence). This CDR3 is built from 11 residues.

The chain links TRBV13 to TRBJ1-3, with TRBD1 matching over 8 bases. The CDR3 sequence is 15 residues long. Trimming cost V 2 bases and J 7 bases; bases outside gene matches: 7. Per germline, CDR1 PRHDT and CDR2 FYEKMQ (reference sequence). Here the CDR3 reads CASSLRQGRVNTIYF. Written as DNA, the CDR3 is TGTGCCAGCAGCTTACGACAGGGGAGGGTGAACACCATATATTTT.

This chain uses TRBV27 with TRBJ1-2; TRBD1 aligns across 7 bases. CDR3 length: 17 residues. Germline trimming cut 0 bases from V and 1 base from J; bases unmatched to any gene: 8. Germline V gives CDR1 MNHEY, CDR2 SMNVEV (reference sequence). The CDR3 nucleotides read TGTGCCAGCAGTTTATCCCGCCCAGGGGGGAGTAACTATGGCTACACCTTC. It is translated as CASSLSRPGGSNYGYTF.

The chain joins TRBV11-2 to TRBJ2-6; possibly TRBD2 for D (5 bases). Germline V gene lookup returns CDR1 SGHAT and CDR2 FQNNGV. The CDR3 is 17 amino acids. V lost 8 bases to trimming and J lost 0 bases, with 17 bases between them. CDR3 coding DNA: TGTGCCAGCCGTCCAACGGGGAAAAGCTCTGGGGCCAACGTCCTGACTTTC. This codes for CASRPTGKSSGANVLTF.

The chain employs TRBV11-2 and TRBJ1-5; D might be TRBD1 (5 bases). The V end was cut by 1 base, the J end by 9 bases, with 22 bases between. Germline CDR1 is SGHAT and CDR2 is FQNNGV. This CDR3 is 17 amino acids long. The CDR3 reads CASSLGVGGTASWPQHF. For the CDR3, the DNA is TGTGCCAGCAGCTTAGGGGTGGGGGGGACTGCCTCTTGGCCCCAGCATTTT.

J is TRBJ1-2 and V is TRBV30; 10 bases match TRBD1. The ends lost 1 base at V and 4 bases at J; junction bases unmatched: 6. CDR3 length equals 15 residues. Germline V gene data show CDR1 as GTSNPN and CDR2 as SVGIG (reference sequence). The CDR3 DNA is TGTGCCTGGAGTGCCGGGACAGGGGATCTCTATGGCTACACCTTC. This encodes CAWSAGTGDLYGYTF.

The chain links TRBV15 to TRBJ2-1; TRBD1 aligns across 8 bases. Per germline, CDR1 LNHNV and CDR2 YYDKDF (reference sequence). V lost 5 bases to trimming and J lost 7 bases; unmatched junction nucleotides: 4. The CDR3 runs 13 residues. CDR3 nucleotide sequence: TGTGCCACCAGCCGACAGGGGCTGAATGAGCAGTTCTTC. Translation: CATSRQGLNEQFF. Full variable domain (rest looked up from reference TRBV15 and TRBJ2-1): DAMVIQNPRYQVTQFGKPVTLSCSQTLNHNVMYWYQQKSSQAPKLLFHYYDKDFNNEADTPDNFQSRRPNTSFCFLDIRSPGLGDTAMYLCATSRQGLNEQFFGPGTRLTVL.

J is TRBJ2-1 and V is TRBV7-9; possibly TRBD2 for D (5 bases). Trimming removed 2 bases at V and 2 bases at J, with 10 bases between. The V gene's germline CDR1 is SEHNR and CDR2 FQNEAQ (reference sequence). The CDR3 totals 15 residues. CDR3 sequence: CASSLPRGPYNEQFF. The CDR3 coding sequence is TGTGCCAGCAGCTTACCCCGCGGGCCCTACAATGAGCAGTTCTTC.

The chain has TRBV15 and TRBJ1-2; 8 bases map to TRBD1. Germline CDR1 and CDR2: LNHNV and YYDKDF (reference sequence). The V and J ends lost 0 bases and 7 bases, in that order; junction bases with no gene match: 7. The CDR3 has 15 amino acids. The CDR3 loop reads CATSRDWQGASGYTF. The CDR3 nucleotides are TGTGCCACCAGCAGAGATTGGCAGGGGGCGAGTGGCTACACCTTC.

This clone appeared a few times. The CDR3: CASSLFGDSNQPQHF. Here the CDR3 DNA reads TGTGCCAGCAGCTTATTTGGGGATAGCAATCAGCCCCAGCATTTT. The chain recombines TRBV7-9 with TRBJ1-5, with unresolved D. Per germline, CDR1 SEHNR and CDR2 FQNEAQ (reference sequence). The CDR3 is 15 amino acids. Deletions cut 2 bases from V and 0 bases from J, with 8 bases between.

The chain joins TRBV9 to TRBJ2-2; D possibly corresponds to TRBD2 (6 bases). Germline CDR1 is SGDLS and CDR2 is YYNGEE. Trimming took off 0 bases at V and 4 bases at J, with 10 bases between the two ends. The CDR3 contains 15 residues. CDR3 nucleotides: TGTGCCAGCAGCGTAGGGGGCGGGGTCACCGGGGAGCTGTTTTTT. Amino acids: CASSVGGGVTGELFF.

This clone appeared once. The rearrangement links TRBV5-1 to TRBJ2-2; unclear D gene. V was trimmed by 2 bases and J by 7 bases, leaving 9 bases between them. The CDR3 is 13 residues long. Germline V gives CDR1 SGHRS, CDR2 YFSETQ. This chain's CDR3 is CASSLNDYGELFF. The CDR3 DNA sequence: TGCGCCAGCAGCTTAAACGATTACGGGGAGCTGTTTTTT.